Listed here are 29 T cell receptor beta chains from one sample, sequenced in a study of T cells after yellow fever vaccination (dated by TCRdb to about 2019). Libraries came from 5' RACE. Sequenced on an Illumina NovaSeq 6000. Starting from the raw public reads, TCRdb applied fastp trimming at Q25, assembled clones with MiXCR and retained in-frame beta chains. Entries that share a CDR3 protein sequence are merged under the most common genes and DNA. The sample data list 250,000 to 300,000 distinct CDR3 sequences, and about 10% of these were observed just once. The biggest ten clones account for approximately 3.5% of the sample. The treatment or condition label on this specimen signifies: live attenuated yellow fever vaccine strain. Sequenced here: CD4+ T cells sorted from PBMCs, sampled 5 days after the yellow fever booster vaccination. The receptor set was obtained from a man between 18 and 35 years old who received the YFV17D yellow fever vaccine.

The chain is built from TRBV2 and TRBJ2-7; tentative D call: TRBD2 (6 bases). The CDR3 is made up of 13 amino acids. Trimming left V 4 bases short and J 2 bases short, with 9 bases between. Germline V gene sequence: CDR1 SNHLY, CDR2 FYNNEI. DNA for the CDR3: TGTGCCAGCAGTGGGGACTCACCCTACGAGCAGTACTTC. Encoded protein: CASSGDSPYEQYF.

The J gene is TRBJ2-5, the V gene TRBV7-2, with D perhaps matching TRBD2 (5 bases). With 5 bases removed from V and 1 base from J, the gap between germline ends came to 14 bases. The germline gives CDR1 SGHTA, CDR2 FQGNSA. The CDR3 is made up of 15 amino acids. CDR3 DNA sequence: TGTGCCAGCAGCCGAGGGTCGGGATCCCAAGAGACCCAGTACTTC. Translation: CASSRGSGSQETQYF. Filled out from reference TRBV7-2 and TRBJ2-5, the complete variable domain reads GAGVSQSPSNKVTEKGKDVELRCDPISGHTALYWYRQSLGQGLEFLIYFQGNSAPDKSGLPSDRFSAERTGGSVSTLTIQRTQQEDSAVYLCASSRGSGSQETQYFGPGTRLLVL.

This clonotype was seen repeatedly, ten times or more. This rearrangement joins TRBV20-1 to TRBJ1-4; unclear D gene. The CDR3 extends over 13 amino acids. Germline lookup yields CDR1 DFQATT and CDR2 SNEGSKA (reference sequence). Trimming left V 2 bases short and J 3 bases short, with 7 bases between. CDR3 sequence (DNA): TGCAGTGCTAGACAGCACCCTAATGAAAAACTGTTTTTT. Amino acids: CSARQHPNEKLFF.

The CDR3 DNA reads TGCAGTGCTAGTCCCCAGGGGGCAAATTTCAATGAGCAGTTCTTC. Protein: CSASPQGANFNEQFF. The genes are TRBV20-1 and TRBJ2-1; 8 bases line up with TRBD1. CDR1 is DFQATT, CDR2 SNEGSKA, per germline (reference sequence). This CDR3 has 15 amino acids. V was pared by 3 bases and J by 6 bases, with 10 bases of the junction left unmatched.

With regard to this clonotype: A read error may account for a junction end that differs from germline. The CDR3 sequence: CSVEGPGGYEEYF. CDR3 coding DNA: TGCAGCGTTGAGGGTCCCGGGGGCTACGAGGAGTACTTC. The chain employs TRBV29-1 and TRBJ2-7, with D possibly called TRBD1 or TRBD2 (6 bases each). The CDR3 consists of 13 residues. Germline CDR1 is SQVTM and CDR2 is ANQGSEA.

This clonotype was picked up many times. The chain is built from TRBV7-6 and TRBJ2-5; 9 bases agree with TRBD1. The V segment lost 5 bases and the J segment 5 bases; nucleotides outside the gene matches: 9. Germline V gene lookup returns CDR1 SGHVS and CDR2 FNYEAQ. The CDR3 loop spans 15 amino acids. The CDR3, as DNA: TGTGCCAGCAGCCTCACGGGACAGGGTCGTGAGACCCAGTACTTC. Translation: CASSLTGQGRETQYF.

This clonotype was seen only a few times. V and J are TRBV11-2 and TRBJ2-7; TRBD2 agrees at 9 bases. The germline gives CDR1 SGHAT, CDR2 FQNNGV. V lost 1 base and J lost 5; bases outside the gene matches: 6. This CDR3 region has 15 residues. CDR3: CASSLAGTSYDEQYF. The DNA for the CDR3 is TGTGCCAGCAGCTTAGCGGGGACTAGCTACGACGAGCAGTACTTC.

The chain uses TRBV24-1 and TRBJ2-1; perhaps TRBD1 as D (6 bases). Trimming cost V 2 bases and J 8 bases, with 9 bases left between them. This CDR3 region has 13 residues. CDR1 is KGHDR and CDR2 is SFDVKD in the germline V gene. CDR3 sequence: CATSDSGAHEQFF. CDR3 nucleotide sequence: TGTGCCACCAGTGATTCAGGGGCGCATGAGCAGTTCTTC.

The rearrangement uses TRBV6-5 and TRBJ1-1; 10 bases are a match to TRBD1. The CDR3 sequence is 14 residues long. Losses at the gene ends were 6 bases for V and 4 bases for J; bases not matched to a gene: 5. Germline V gene lookup returns CDR1 MNHEY and CDR2 SVGAGI. The CDR3 region is CASSQTGGITEAFF. CDR3 sequence (DNA): TGTGCCAGCAGCCAGACAGGGGGCATCACTGAAGCTTTCTTT.

The table lists this clonotype with a few counts. This sequence joins TRBV29-1 and TRBJ2-2; D not resolved. CDR1 and CDR2 (germline): SQVTM, ANQGSEA. CDR3 length equals 12 residues. The V end was cut by 5 bases, the J end by 0 bases, with 4 bases between. CDR3 region: CSVRPNTGELFF. DNA for the CDR3: TGCAGCGTTCGCCCGAACACCGGGGAGCTGTTTTTT.

This clonotype was counted a few times. V gene TRBV19 combines with J gene TRBJ1-1, with D unresolved. Germline V CDR1 and CDR2: LNHDA, SQIVND (reference sequence). This CDR3 contains 11 residues. The V gene lost 3 bases and the J gene lost 8 bases, with 7 bases spanning the gap. The CDR3 reads CASSINWEAFF. The CDR3, as DNA: TGTGCCAGTAGTATTAACTGGGAAGCTTTCTTT.

This clonotype appeared many times. This rearrangement joins TRBV6-1 to TRBJ2-1, with 12 bases identical to TRBD2. CDR3 length equals 14 residues. V shed 5 bases and J 8 bases; nucleotides not matched to a gene: 4. Per the germline V gene, CDR1 is MNHNS and CDR2 is SASEGT. The CDR3 nucleotides are TGTGCCAGCAGTCCTAGCGGGGGGGCGGATGAGCAGTTCTTC. As protein: CASSPSGGADEQFF.

This clonotype was seen repeatedly, ten times or more. The DNA for the CDR3 is TGTGCCAGCAGTGTGGGGGCATTCCCCAATCAGCCCCAGCATTTT. This codes for CASSVGAFPNQPQHF. The genes are TRBV6-1 and TRBJ1-5; D might be TRBD1 (6 bases). V shed 4 bases and J shed 3 bases, with 13 bases lying between them. CDR1 and CDR2 (germline): MNHNS, SASEGT. The CDR3 totals 15 residues.

The chain combines TRBV20-1 with TRBJ2-5; 8 bases align to TRBD1. CDR1 and CDR2 (germline): DFQATT, SNEGSKA (reference sequence). This CDR3 has 14 amino acids. Trimming took 6 bases from V and 5 from J; bases not matched to a gene: 11. CDR3 loop: CSANRGTVEETQYF. DNA of the CDR3: TGCAGTGCAAACAGGGGGACTGTCGAGGAGACCCAGTACTTC.

Only a few counts were recorded for this clonotype. The V call is TRBV9, the J call TRBJ1-6; no clear D. The germline gives CDR1 SGDLS, CDR2 YYNGEE. The CDR3 is 15 residues long. Trimming cost V 0 bases and J 7 bases, with 11 bases left between them. CDR3: CASSVDAVPNSPLHF. CDR3 nucleotides: TGTGCCAGCAGCGTAGATGCGGTACCGAATTCACCCCTCCACTTT.

The table lists this clonotype with a few counts. The chain links TRBV18 to TRBJ1-4, with unresolved D. The CDR3 runs 14 residues. The germline CDR1 and CDR2 sequences are KGHSH and LQKENI. The germline V and J ends were trimmed by 0 bases and 2 bases, with 4 bases remaining between them. CDR3 DNA sequence: TGTGCCAGCTCACCACCCTCGACTAATGAAAAACTGTTTTTT. Its translation: CASSPPSTNEKLFF.

This clonotype has just a few counts. The chain is built from TRBV5-1 and TRBJ2-1; 7 bases agree with TRBD1. The CDR3 is 15 amino acids. The V segment lost 4 bases and the J segment 8 bases; nucleotides outside the gene matches: 12. Germline CDR1 and CDR2: SGHRS and YFSETQ. CDR3 in DNA: TGCGCCAGCAGCCGGACAGGATGGCCGAGCGATGAGCAGTTCTTC. Residues: CASSRTGWPSDEQFF.

This clonotype occurred a few times. The chain has TRBV5-1 and TRBJ2-5, with 10 bases identical to TRBD2. Germline loops: CDR1 SGHRS, CDR2 YFSETQ. The CDR3 runs to 15 residues. Trimming took 4 bases from V and 5 from J; bases not matched to a gene: 8. The DNA for the CDR3 is TGCGCCAGCAGCGCAGTAGCGGGGGGAACGGAGACCCAGTACTTC. It is translated as CASSAVAGGTETQYF. Full variable domain (outside the CDR3, taken from reference TRBV5-1 and TRBJ2-5): KAGVTQTPRYLIKTRGQQVTLSCSPISGHRSVSWYQQTPGQGLQFLFEYFSETQRNKGNFPGRFSGRQFSNSRSEMNVSTLELGDSALYLCASSAVAGGTETQYFGPGTRLLVL.

V gene TRBV28 combines with J gene TRBJ2-5; D might be TRBD2 (5 bases). The length of the CDR3 is 14 residues. Germline V gene lookup returns CDR1 MDHEN and CDR2 SYDVKM. Trimming removed 2 bases from V and 3 bases from J, with 10 bases in between. The CDR3 sequence is CASSLDYPKETQYF. The CDR3 DNA follows: TGTGCCAGCAGTTTAGACTATCCGAAAGAGACCCAGTACTTC.

This clonotype occurred many times. This chain links TRBV30 with TRBJ2-5; TRBD1 is a possible D gene (6 bases). The CDR3 runs to 11 residues. The V gene lost 5 bases and the J gene lost 4 bases, with 8 bases spanning the gap. Germline V gene data show CDR1 as GTSNPN and CDR2 as SVGIG (reference sequence). The CDR3 DNA reads as TGTGCCTGGGGCAGGGGAGAGACCCAGTACTTC. As protein: CAWGRGETQYF.

Only a few counts were recorded for this clonotype. The chain employs TRBV19 and TRBJ1-5, with a weak D call TRBD1 (6 bases). CDR1 is LNHDA and CDR2 is SQIVND in the germline V gene (reference sequence). The CDR3 length is 16 residues. V lost 5 bases and J 0 bases, leaving 14 bases between the germline ends. CDR3 sequence reads: CASSSRTDYSNQPQHF. CDR3 nucleotides: TGTGCCAGTAGTTCCCGGACAGATTATAGCAATCAGCCCCAGCATTTT.

This clonotype was observed a handful of times. The chain links TRBV7-8 to TRBJ2-3; TRBD1 matches 10 bases. The CDR3 contains 16 residues. Germline loops: CDR1 SGHVS, CDR2 FQNEAQ. V lost 1 base to trimming and J lost 6 bases; unmatched junction nucleotides: 7. The CDR3 protein is CASSLGRQGALDTQYF. CDR3 nucleotides: TGTGCCAGCAGCTTAGGTCGACAGGGGGCCCTCGATACGCAGTATTTT.

In its sample, this clonotype was seen a few times. This sequence joins TRBV19 and TRBJ2-6; D gene ambiguous. CDR1 and CDR2 from the germline V gene are LNHDA and SQIVND (reference sequence). Trimming removed 1 base at V and 6 bases at J, with 19 bases between. This CDR3 spans 18 amino acids. In DNA form, the CDR3 reads TGTGCCAGTAGTATAGGGGCCCGGATCTCTCGTGTGGCCAACGTCCTGACTTTC. This sequence encodes CASSIGARISRVANVLTF.

This clonotype was observed a few times. The rearrangement links TRBV5-1 to TRBJ2-5, with 7 nucleotides matching TRBD1. Trimming removed 4 bases from V and 4 bases from J; junction bases left unmatched: 4. The CDR3 covers 13 residues. CDR1 is SGHRS and CDR2 is YFSETQ in the germline V gene. The CDR3 bases are TGCGCCAGCAGCGGGCGACAGGGAGAGACCCAGTACTTC. This codes for CASSGRQGETQYF.

This clonotype has more than one count but fewer than ten. The CDR3 DNA sequence: TGTGCCAGCGGAACGGCAGGCTCTAATGAAAAACTGTTTTTT. It codes for CASGTAGSNEKLFF. V gene TRBV25-1 combines with J gene TRBJ1-4; no firm D call. CDR1 is MGHDK and CDR2 is SYGVNS in the germline V gene. V was pared by 8 bases and J by 3 bases, with 13 bases between. This CDR3 is built from 14 residues. Together with reference TRBV25-1 and TRBJ1-4, the CDR3 gives the full variable domain: EADIYQTPRYLVIGTGKKITLECSQTMGHDKMYWYQQDPGMELHLIHYSYGVNSTEKGDLSSESTVSRIRTEHFPLTLESARPSHTSQYLCASGTAGSNEKLFFGSGTQLSVL.

V and J are TRBV5-1 and TRBJ2-7, with D possibly being TRBD1 or TRBD2 (6 bases each). The V end lost 3 bases, the J end lost 3 bases, and 22 bases lay between the germline ends. The V gene's germline CDR1 is SGHRS and CDR2 YFSETQ. CDR3 length equals 17 residues. This CDR3 is CASSSPVSGGRGYEQYV. CDR3 DNA: TGCGCCAGCAGCTCGCCTGTGAGTGGGGGGCGAGGCTACGAGCAGTACGTC.

There are many counts of this clonotype. V is TRBV5-1 and J is TRBJ2-3; 12 nucleotides match TRBD2. The germline gives CDR1 SGHRS, CDR2 YFSETQ. V lost 4 bases to trimming and J lost 5 bases; unmatched junction nucleotides: 2. The CDR3 length is 14 residues. CDR3 nucleotides: TGCGCCAGCAGCCTGACTAGCGGGGGAGATACGCAGTATTTT. Residues: CASSLTSGGDTQYF.

This clonotype turned up a few times. V is TRBV7-9 and J is TRBJ1-1; possibly TRBD1 for D (6 bases). Germline V gene lookup returns CDR1 SEHNR and CDR2 FQNEAQ (reference sequence). The CDR3 is 14 residues long. V was clipped by 5 bases and J by 9 bases, with 19 bases between them. The CDR3 protein is CASSPGQPETQAFF. CDR3 nucleotides: TGTGCCAGCAGCCCCGGACAGCCCGAAACCCAAGCTTTCTTT.

The chain joins TRBV14 to TRBJ2-3; either TRBD1 or TRBD2 may supply D (6 bases each). CDR3 length: 16 amino acids. The V gene lost 1 base and the J gene lost 9 bases, with 20 bases spanning the gap. Germline V lookup: CDR1 SGHDN, CDR2 FVKESK. DNA of the CDR3: TGTGCCAGCAGCCAAGGGCCGGGGGCCGGAGAAAAGACGCAGTATTTT. It yields the protein CASSQGPGAGEKTQYF.